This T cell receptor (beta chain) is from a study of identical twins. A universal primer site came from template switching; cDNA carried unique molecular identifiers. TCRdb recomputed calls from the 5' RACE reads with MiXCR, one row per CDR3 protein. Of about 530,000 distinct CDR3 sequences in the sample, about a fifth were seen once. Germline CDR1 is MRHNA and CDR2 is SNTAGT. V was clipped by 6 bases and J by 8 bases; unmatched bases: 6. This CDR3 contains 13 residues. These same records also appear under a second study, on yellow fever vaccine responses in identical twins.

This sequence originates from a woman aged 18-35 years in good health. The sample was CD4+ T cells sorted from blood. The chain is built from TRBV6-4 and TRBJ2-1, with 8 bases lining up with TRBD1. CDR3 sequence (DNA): TGTGCCAGCAGGAAGACAGGGGCGGATGAGCAGTTCTTC. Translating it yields CASRKTGADEQFF.